This T cell receptor beta chain was sequenced for a study of T-cell memory formation after mild COVID-19. A single record per CDR3 protein comes from TCRdb applying MiXCR to the 5' RACE reads. The repertoire holds about 470,000 distinct CDR3 sequences, 20% to 30% seen once, with roughly an eighth in the top ten. The CDR3 covers 12 residues. Trimming took 5 bases from V and 9 from J, leaving 14 bases between them. The germline V gene encodes CDR1 SGHAT and CDR2 FQNNGV. Input material: PBMCs or a T cell subset sorted from them (not recorded which). The sequence derives from an adult woman who had mild COVID-19 (a few samples of this study predate the infection). Cell type and time point are not known. The chain is built from TRBV11-2 and TRBJ2-7, with D hard to call. CDR3 loop: CASSHRTSMQYF. The CDR3 DNA reads TGTGCCAGCAGCCATCGGACCAGTATGCAGTACTTC.